This passage covers 17 T cell receptor beta chains from one sample sequenced in a study of CD8 T cells in ankylosing spondylitis. General study results and limits: It appeared that ankylosing spondylitis blood was characterized by a TCR beta motif of fewer than ten highly homologous variants.

These receptors' targets are unknown. TCRdb processed the 5' RACE reads anew with MiXCR; each CDR3 protein has one entry. The data show hundreds of thousands of distinct CDR3 sequences, approximately 10% seen once. The sequencing input was blood, either unsorted or a sorted T cell fraction (not recorded which). The source of these receptors is a male donor with ankylosing spondylitis.

This clonotype was picked up a small number of times. The gene calls are TRBV7-9 and TRBJ1-1, with no clear D. With 5 bases removed from V and 2 bases from J, the gap between germline ends came to 9 bases. There are 13 residues in the CDR3. CDR1 and CDR2 (germline): SEHNR, FQNEAQ (reference sequence). The CDR3 region has the DNA TGTGCCAGCAGCGCCTACATAAACACTGAAGCTTTCTTT. This translates into CASSAYINTEAFF.

This clonotype showed up just a few times. The chain joins TRBV5-1 to TRBJ1-2; no firm D call. Germline V gene data show CDR1 as SGHRS and CDR2 as YFSETQ. This CDR3 contains 13 residues. Deletions cut 2 bases from V and 8 bases from J, with 13 bases between. The DNA of the CDR3 is TGCGCCAGCAGCTTCGACATAACCCTGGGCTACACCTTC. Protein product: CASSFDITLGYTF.

This clonotype occurred a few times. As DNA, the CDR3 is TGTGCCAGCAGCCCCCCGGGACAGGGACGCTATGGCTACACCTTC. Protein product: CASSPPGQGRYGYTF. The chain employs TRBV28 and TRBJ1-2, with TRBD1 matching 9 bases. The CDR3 loop spans 15 amino acids. CDR1 MDHEN and CDR2 SYDVKM come from the germline V gene. Trimming at V came to 6 bases and at J to 4 bases, leaving 9 bases not matched to a gene.

This clonotype showed up just a few times. The rearrangement uses TRBV5-1 and TRBJ1-6; 12 bases line up with TRBD1. With V trimmed by 7 bases and J by 5 bases, 13 bases remained unmatched. Germline V CDR1 and CDR2: SGHRS, YFSETQ. The CDR3 runs to 18 residues. DNA of the CDR3: TGCGCCAGCCCGTATGGGGGACAGGGGGCGGTGGATAATTCACCCCTCCACTTT. This encodes CASPYGGQGAVDNSPLHF.

The rearrangement uses TRBV6-2 or TRBV6-3 and TRBJ2-2, with D perhaps TRBD1 (6 bases). This CDR3 spans 14 amino acids. From germline, CDR1 is MNHEY and CDR2 SVGEGT. Between the trimmed V and J ends, which lost 7 bases and 8 bases, there was a span of 17 bases. Here the CDR3 reads CASTNRDIEGELFF. DNA of the CDR3: TGTGCCAGCACCAACCGGGACATCGAGGGGGAGCTGTTTTTT.

The rearrangement links TRBV5-1 to TRBJ2-3, with D perhaps given as TRBD1 or TRBD2 (5 bases each). Germline lookup yields CDR1 SGHRS and CDR2 YFSETQ. V gave up 0 bases and J gave up 5 bases, with 16 bases separating them. CDR3 length: 16 residues. The CDR3 loop reads CASSLAGTSGEDTQYF. In nucleotides, the CDR3 is TGCGCCAGCAGCTTGGCCGGGACCTCCGGGGAAGATACGCAGTATTTT. Combining the CDR3 with reference TRBV5-1 and TRBJ2-3 gives the whole variable domain KAGVTQTPRYLIKTRGQQVTLSCSPISGHRSVSWYQQTPGQGLQFLFEYFSETQRNKGNFPGRFSGRQFSNSRSEMNVSTLELGDSALYLCASSLAGTSGEDTQYFGPGTRLTVL.

This clonotype came up a few times. The CDR3 nucleotides read TGCAGTGCTAGACTCCCGGGAGCGGGCGATGAGCAGTTCTTC. This codes for CSARLPGAGDEQFF. The chain couples TRBV20-1 to TRBJ2-1; D might be TRBD2 (6 bases). V was shortened by 2 bases and J by 8 bases, with 16 bases between the two germline ends. The germline V gene has CDR1 DFQATT and CDR2 SNEGSKA (reference sequence). The CDR3 has 14 residues.

V is TRBV10-3 and J is TRBJ1-6, with TRBD1 matching 9 bases. The ends lost 5 bases at V and 10 bases at J; junction bases unmatched: 6. The length of the CDR3 is 14 residues. The germline V gene encodes CDR1 ENHRY and CDR2 SYGVKD. CDR3 residues: CAISPGTGPSPLHF. The DNA of the CDR3 is TGTGCCATCAGTCCCGGGACAGGGCCCTCACCCCTCCACTTT.

The chain carries TRBV7-8 and TRBJ2-2; no reliable D call. The V gene's germline CDR1 is SGHVS and CDR2 FQNEAQ. The germline V and J ends were trimmed by 2 bases and 7 bases, with 8 bases remaining between them. The CDR3 runs 13 residues. The CDR3 protein is CASSLRVLGELFF. CDR3 bases: TGTGCCAGCAGCTTAAGAGTACTCGGGGAGCTGTTTTTT.

About this clonotype: This could be a read error, since a much larger clone is one nucleotide away. This CDR3 is missing its conserved last phenylalanine or tryptophan, likely due to a read error. This rearrangement joins TRBV7-9 to TRBJ2-3; TRBD2 matches 8 bases. V gave up 5 bases and J gave up 2 bases; unmatched junction bases: 12. The CDR3 extends over 17 amino acids. Germline assignment: CDR1 SEHNR and CDR2 FQNEAQ (reference sequence). The CDR3 reads CASSPKGLARNTDTQYL. The CDR3 DNA sequence: TGTGCCAGCAGCCCCAAAGGACTAGCCCGAAACACAGATACGCAGTATCTT.

This clonotype was counted many times. J is TRBJ2-1 and V is TRBV7-8; D may be TRBD2 (5 bases). There are 16 residues in the CDR3. The V and J ends lost 2 bases and 0 bases respectively, with 11 bases between them. Germline assignment: CDR1 SGHVS and CDR2 FQNEAQ. CDR3 amino acids: CASSLRSGSSYNEQFF. The CDR3 DNA reads as TGTGCCAGCAGCTTACGGTCGGGGAGCTCCTACAATGAGCAGTTCTTC. Looking up the rest from reference TRBV7-8 and TRBJ2-1 gives the full variable domain: GAGVSQSPRYKVAKRGQDVALRCDPISGHVSLFWYQQALGQGPEFLTYFQNEAQLDKSGLPSDRFFAERPEGSVSTLKIQRTQQEDSAVYLCASSLRSGSSYNEQFFGPGTRLTVL.

This clonotype has more than one count but fewer than ten. This chain links TRBV20-1 with TRBJ2-1; 9 bases are a match to TRBD2. The CDR3 contains 14 residues. Germline-derived CDR1 and CDR2 are DFQATT and SNEGSKA (reference sequence). V lost 6 bases, J lost 4 bases, and 7 bases stayed unmatched. The CDR3 DNA reads TGCAGTGCCCCAGCGGCGGGGGGGTACAATGAGCAGTTCTTC. It specifies CSAPAAGGYNEQFF.

The V call is TRBV28, the J call TRBJ1-4; 7 bases fit TRBD1. Per the germline V gene, CDR1 is MDHEN and CDR2 is SYDVKM. Trimming cost V 3 bases and J 6 bases; bases outside gene matches: 7. This CDR3 contains 15 residues. CDR3 DNA: TGTGCCAGCAGTTTTTCCGGGACAGCGGATGAAAAACTGTTTTTT. It specifies CASSFSGTADEKLFF.

V and J are TRBV6-5 and TRBJ1-1; 8 positions agree with TRBD1. The CDR3 extends over 15 amino acids. The V gene end was trimmed by 6 bases and the J gene end by 2 bases; junction bases not matched to a gene: 8. CDR1 is MNHEY and CDR2 is SVGAGI in the germline V gene. CDR3 in amino acids: CASSYGQGKNTEAFF. The CDR3 coding sequence is TGTGCCAGCAGCTATGGACAGGGAAAAAACACTGAAGCTTTCTTT.

V is TRBV12-3 or TRBV12-4 and J is TRBJ2-5, with 9 positions matching TRBD1. V lost 4 bases, J lost 7 bases, and 7 bases stayed unmatched. There are 14 residues in the CDR3. The CDR3, as DNA: TGTGCCAGCAGTTCAAGGACAGGGGATCGGACCCAGTACTTC. This encodes CASSSRTGDRTQYF.

The table lists this clonotype with a few counts. This chain links TRBV20-1 with TRBJ2-5; no definite D call. This CDR3 region has 13 residues. The ends were cut back, 1 base at V and 4 bases at J, with 10 bases in the middle. CDR1 is DFQATT and CDR2 is SNEGSKA in the germline V gene (reference sequence). DNA for the CDR3: TGCAGTGCTAGAGTCCCTCCCTCAGAGACCCAGTACTTC. This sequence encodes CSARVPPSETQYF.

V usage is TRBV24-1 and J usage is TRBJ2-1; possible D gene TRBD1, 5 bases. The CDR3 spans 16 residues. In germline, CDR1 is KGHDR, CDR2 SFDVKD. V gave up 3 bases and J gave up 5 bases, with 16 bases separating them. The CDR3 region has the DNA TGTGCCACCAGTGATACAGGTTTTTGGGCTGACAATGAGCAGTTCTTC. This sequence encodes CATSDTGFWADNEQFF.